The 31 T cell receptor beta chains below come from one sample, sequenced in a study of glioma-infiltrating T cells after dendritic cell vaccination. Only in-frame clones appear in the TCRdb table, and some are missing; sequencing was by immunoSEQ multiplex PCR. The table includes roughly 47,000 clones, 85% detected once. The sequencing used blood, collected before dendritic cell vaccination. The receptors here all came from a human donor with glioblastoma.

The genes are TRBV19 and TRBJ1-4; the D gene is possibly TRBD1 (6 bases). CDR3 size: 15 residues. Looked up from germline, CDR1 is LNHDA and CDR2 is SQIVND (reference sequence). V lost 4 bases and J 5 bases, leaving 14 bases between the germline ends. The CDR3 sequence: CASSRPGAKNEKLFF. CDR3 nucleotides: TGTGCCAGTAGTAGACCAGGGGCCAAGAATGAAAAACTGTTTTTT.

The gene calls are TRBV4-3 and TRBJ1-1; maybe TRBD1 (6 bases). Germline CDR1 is LGHNA and CDR2 is YSLEER. This CDR3 is built from 15 residues. V dropped 6 bases and J dropped 2 bases, with 16 bases sitting between them. The CDR3: CASRNGGGGNTEAFF. The CDR3 nucleotides are TGCGCCAGCAGGAACGGGGGGGGCGGTAACACTGAAGCTTTCTTT.

This clone was recorded once. This chain connects TRBV6-6 to TRBJ2-7, with TRBD1 matching over 7 bases. CDR1 is MNHNY, CDR2 SVGAGI, per germline (reference sequence). V gave up 6 bases and J gave up 7 bases; unmatched junction bases: 3. There are 11 residues in the CDR3. In DNA, the CDR3 is TGTGCCAGCAGCCCCAGGGGGGAGCAGTACTTC. Translating it yields CASSPRGEQYF.

CDR3 amino acids: CASSGRDRSYNEQFF. Written as DNA, the CDR3 is TGTGCCAGCAGCGGTCGGGACAGGAGTTACAATGAGCAGTTCTTC. V gene TRBV9 combines with J gene TRBJ2-1, with 8 bases identical to TRBD1. Looked up from germline, CDR1 is SGDLS and CDR2 is YYNGEE. Trimming took 3 bases from V and 4 from J; bases not matched to a gene: 6. The CDR3 contains 15 residues.

The J gene is TRBJ1-3, the V gene TRBV7-2; a weak D match, TRBD1 (5 bases). This CDR3 region has 16 residues. V shed 1 base and J shed 3 bases, with 13 bases lying between them. Germline lookup yields CDR1 SGHTA and CDR2 FQGNSA. The CDR3 here is CASSLVSGLVGNTIYF. Written as DNA, the CDR3 is TGTGCCAGCAGCTTAGTCTCAGGGTTAGTTGGAAACACCATATATTTT.

CDR3 nucleotides: TGTGCCAGCAGTTTAACGCCGTCCAGGCCTGAAGCTTTCTTT. Protein sequence: CASSLTPSRPEAFF. The V and J genes are TRBV6-5 and TRBJ1-1; unclear D gene. The CDR3 runs 14 residues. From germline, CDR1 is MNHEY and CDR2 SVGAGI. The ends were cut back, 4 bases at V and 6 bases at J, with 15 bases in the middle.

This clone was picked up one time. This rearrangement joins TRBV5-4 to TRBJ2-2; 8 positions agree with TRBD2. Germline trimming cut 4 bases from V and 3 bases from J; bases unmatched to any gene: 8. CDR1 and CDR2 (germline): SGHNT, YYREEE (reference sequence). The length of the CDR3 is 16 residues. In DNA, the CDR3 is TGTGCCAGCAGCGGACGGGGGGGCACGGACACCGGGGAGCTGTTTTTT. It yields the protein CASSGRGGTDTGELFF.

The chain has TRBV7-3 and TRBJ2-3; D may be TRBD2 (5 bases). Trimming left V 6 bases short and J 0 bases short, with 13 bases between. Germline loops: CDR1 SGHTA, CDR2 FQGTGA. The CDR3 extends over 15 amino acids. For the CDR3, the DNA is TGTGCCAGCAGTTCCAGCGGAGCTAGCACAGATACGCAGTATTTT. This encodes CASSSSGASTDTQYF.

Remarks on this clone: The germline gene is not matched at one end of the junction; a read error may be the cause. The CDR3 DNA sequence: TGCGCCAGCAGCGCGGGACAGGATCGGGCTGCGTTC. Its protein product is CASSAGQDRAAF. The rearrangement uses TRBV5-1 and TRBJ1-2; TRBD1 matches 8 bases. The CDR3 runs to 12 residues. Per germline, CDR1 SGHRS and CDR2 YFSETQ.

The chain combines TRBV5-6 with TRBJ1-5; 10 positions agree with TRBD1. The CDR3 is made up of 15 amino acids. The V gene's germline CDR1 is SGHDT and CDR2 YYEEEE. With V trimmed by 5 bases and J by 3 bases, 5 bases remained unmatched. The CDR3 is CASSSGTGANQPQHF. In nucleotides, the CDR3 is TGTGCCAGCAGTTCCGGGACAGGGGCCAATCAGCCCCAGCATTTT. The full variable domain, with the rest looked up from reference TRBV5-6 and TRBJ1-5, is DAGVTQSPTHLIKTRGQQVTLRCSPKSGHDTVSWYQQALGQGPQFIFQYYEEEERQRGNFPDRFSGHQFPNYSSELNVNALLLGDSALYLCASSSGTGANQPQHFGDGTRLSIL.

CDR3 loop: CASSPRGGGAGGGSEQYF. CDR3 sequence (DNA): TGTGCCAGCAGCCCCCGGGGCGGGGGGGCCGGTGGTGGGTCCGAGCAGTACTTC. V and J are TRBV7-2 and TRBJ2-7, with 9 bases that match TRBD2. Trimming took 5 bases from V and 6 from J; bases not matched to a gene: 20. Germline CDR1 reads SGHTA; CDR2 reads FQGNSA. The CDR3 runs to 18 residues.

The chain couples TRBV4-3 to TRBJ1-1; D not resolved. Germline V gives CDR1 LGHNA, CDR2 YSLEER. V was clipped by 1 base and J by 1 base, with 7 bases between them. The length of the CDR3 is 14 residues. DNA of the CDR3: TGCGCCAGCAGCCAAGTGGCAGGGAACACTGAAGCTTTCTTT. Protein sequence: CASSQVAGNTEAFF.

The J gene is TRBJ2-1, the V gene TRBV10-2, with TRBD2 identical over 9 bases. The length of the CDR3 is 17 residues. Germline V lookup: CDR1 WSHSY, CDR2 SAAADI. The V and J ends lost 5 bases and 4 bases, in that order; junction bases with no gene match: 12. The CDR3 region is CASSSGTSSSRYNEQFF. For the CDR3, the DNA is TGCGCCAGCAGTTCCGGGACTAGCTCCTCGAGGTACAATGAGCAGTTCTTC.

This sequence joins TRBV29-1 and TRBJ2-1, with D unresolved. The CDR3 spans 16 residues. Germline lookup yields CDR1 SQVTM and CDR2 ANQGSEA. Trimming removed 4 bases from V and 1 base from J, with 17 bases in between. The DNA of the CDR3 is TGCAGCGTTGTAGGTTCGGCAGGCGTTTCCTACAATGAGCAGTTCTTC. This gives the protein CSVVGSAGVSYNEQFF.

CDR3 sequence reads: CASRSDRYEQYF. In DNA form, the CDR3 reads TGTGCCAGCAGATCGGACAGGTACGAGCAGTACTTC. The chain couples TRBV6-5 to TRBJ2-7, with 7 bases fitting TRBD1. J lost 4 bases, V lost 6 bases, and 3 bases had no gene match. From germline, CDR1 is MNHEY and CDR2 SVGAGI. The CDR3 has 12 amino acids.

The chain is built from TRBV7-8 and TRBJ1-2; a possible D gene is TRBD1 (5 bases). The germline gives CDR1 SGHVS, CDR2 FQNEAQ. Trimming removed 1 base at V and 2 bases at J, with 8 bases between. The CDR3 has 14 residues. The CDR3 nucleotides read TGTGCCAGCAGCTTAGTTCCAGGGAACTATGGCTACACCTTC. The encoded protein is CASSLVPGNYGYTF.

The chain joins TRBV7-2 to TRBJ1-2; D not certain. Germline-derived CDR1 and CDR2 are SGHTA and FQGNSA. There are 12 residues in the CDR3. Trimming took 0 bases from V and 8 from J, leaving 7 bases between them. CDR3 loop: CASSLAGRGYTF. CDR3 coding DNA: TGTGCCAGCAGCTTAGCCGGTCGGGGCTACACCTTC.

J is TRBJ2-1 and V is TRBV7-9, with 7 bases fitting TRBD2. This CDR3 comprises 15 residues. Germline V gene lookup returns CDR1 SEHNR and CDR2 FQNEAQ (reference sequence). V shed 5 bases and J 7 bases; nucleotides not matched to a gene: 11. The CDR3 sequence: CASSPLSGIGNEQFF. Written as DNA, the CDR3 is TGTGCCAGCAGCCCATTAAGCGGGATAGGGAATGAGCAGTTCTTC.

The CDR3 sequence is CASSASGGRDNEQFF. The DNA of the CDR3 is TGTGCCAGCAGCGCAAGCGGGGGACGGGACAATGAGCAGTTCTTC. The rearrangement joins TRBV9 to TRBJ2-1, with 8 bases matching TRBD2. Trimming at V came to 3 bases and at J to 5 bases, leaving 7 bases not matched to a gene. Germline V gene data show CDR1 as SGDLS and CDR2 as YYNGEE. There are 15 residues in the CDR3.

The CDR3 nucleotides are TGTGCCAGCAGCCTTGGGACTAGCGGGGACCAAGAGACCCAGTACTTC. It codes for CASSLGTSGDQETQYF. This sequence joins TRBV11-2 and TRBJ2-5; 13 bases line up with TRBD2. Trimming removed 5 bases from V and 0 bases from J; junction bases left unmatched: 3. This CDR3 has 16 residues. CDR1 is SGHAT, CDR2 FQNNGV, per germline.

The chain has TRBV7-9 and TRBJ2-5; D possibly corresponds to TRBD1 (5 bases). The germline CDR1 and CDR2 sequences are SEHNR and FQNEAQ (reference sequence). This CDR3 comprises 15 residues. The V and J ends lost 0 bases and 6 bases respectively, with 14 bases between them. The CDR3: CASSLAQGQVQTQYF. As DNA, the CDR3 is TGTGCCAGCAGCTTAGCGCAGGGTCAGGTACAGACCCAGTACTTC.

V and J are TRBV9 and TRBJ2-3; 7 bases match TRBD1. From germline, CDR1 is SGDLS and CDR2 YYNGEE. The CDR3 extends over 16 amino acids. The trim removed 0 bases at V and 2 bases at J, leaving 6 bases unmatched. In DNA form, the CDR3 reads TGTGCCAGCAGCGTAGCCATCGGGACAGCCACAGATACGCAGTATTTT. It codes for CASSVAIGTATDTQYF.

This chain links TRBV5-4 with TRBJ2-7; 9 nucleotides agree with TRBD2. Germline lookup yields CDR1 SGHNT and CDR2 YYREEE (reference sequence). Losses at the gene ends were 3 bases for V and 5 bases for J; bases not matched to a gene: 6. CDR3 length: 14 amino acids. This chain's CDR3 is CASSWRGGGNEQYF. DNA for the CDR3: TGTGCCAGCAGCTGGCGGGGGGGAGGTAACGAGCAGTACTTC.

The sample holds one count of this clone. The rearrangement uses TRBV6-5 and TRBJ2-7; 10 bases fit TRBD1. J lost 3 bases, V lost 2 bases, and 4 bases had no gene match. From germline, CDR1 is MNHEY and CDR2 SVGAGI. The CDR3 totals 15 residues. The CDR3 here is CASSYRGQGIYEQYF. As DNA, the CDR3 is TGTGCCAGCAGTTACCGGGGACAGGGGATCTACGAGCAGTACTTC.

The chain links TRBV6-5 to TRBJ1-4; D not resolved. Germline CDR1 and CDR2: MNHEY and SVGAGI. This CDR3 has 13 residues. Trimming shortened V by 3 bases and J by 5 bases, and 7 bases separated the two germline ends. In DNA, the CDR3 is TGTGCCAGCAGTTATGTCAGAAATGAAAAACTGTTTTTT. Residues: CASSYVRNEKLFF.

The genes are TRBV5-4 and TRBJ1-1; D remains ambiguous. CDR1 is SGHNT, CDR2 YYREEE, per germline (reference sequence). Deletions cut 0 bases from V and 5 bases from J, with 5 bases between. The CDR3 length is 12 residues. In DNA, the CDR3 is TGTGCCAGCAGCTTGGGGAGAACTGAAGCTTTCTTT. Protein sequence: CASSLGRTEAFF.

The chain recombines TRBV28 with TRBJ2-3, with 11 bases lining up with TRBD1. Germline CDR1 MDHEN, CDR2 SYDVKM. The CDR3 has 16 residues. The J segment lost 4 bases and the V segment lost 5 bases, leaving 8 bases of the junction unmatched. The DNA for the CDR3 is TGTGCCAGCAGTCTCACGCCGGGACAGGGGGCAGATACGCAGTATTTT. Protein: CASSLTPGQGADTQYF.

This chain links TRBV6-1 with TRBJ2-7; 9 nucleotides align to TRBD1. V dropped 4 bases and J dropped 3; count of bases not matched to a gene: 7. The CDR3 is 15 amino acids. Germline V gene data show CDR1 as MNHNS and CDR2 as SASEGT. The CDR3 DNA sequence: TGTGCCAGCAGTGCCGTTCCGGGACAGGGCTACGAGCAGTACTTC. Translation: CASSAVPGQGYEQYF.

The chain links TRBV19 to TRBJ2-1, with 10 bases fitting TRBD2. V was clipped by 7 bases and J by 10 bases; unmatched bases: 16. The CDR3 loop spans 16 amino acids. CDR1 and CDR2 (germline): LNHDA, SQIVND (reference sequence). CDR3 residues: CASTTSPLAGEGEQFF. CDR3 in DNA: TGTGCCAGTACTACATCCCCGCTAGCGGGAGAAGGGGAGCAGTTCTTC.

The V call is TRBV20-1, the J call TRBJ2-5, with TRBD2 matching 7 bases. The V gene end was trimmed by 4 bases and the J gene end by 5 bases; junction bases not matched to a gene: 1. The CDR3 length is 11 residues. The V gene's germline CDR1 is DFQATT and CDR2 SNEGSKA (reference sequence). The CDR3 coding sequence is TGCAGTGCTACCGGGAGGGAGACCCAGTACTTC. This sequence encodes CSATGRETQYF.

The sample holds one count of this clone. J is TRBJ2-5 and V is TRBV5-1; TRBD2 matches at 15 bases. The CDR3 is 20 residues long. The J segment lost 0 bases and the V segment lost 3 bases, leaving 12 bases of the junction unmatched. CDR1 SGHRS and CDR2 YFSETQ come from the germline V gene. CDR3 nucleotide sequence: TGCGCCAGCAGCTCTTCTTCGGGGACTAGCGGGGGGTACTACCAAGAGACCCAGTACTTC. Amino acid sequence: CASSSSSGTSGGYYQETQYF. The full variable domain, completed using reference TRBV5-1 and TRBJ2-5, is KAGVTQTPRYLIKTRGQQVTLSCSPISGHRSVSWYQQTPGQGLQFLFEYFSETQRNKGNFPGRFSGRQFSNSRSEMNVSTLELGDSALYLCASSSSSGTSGGYYQETQYFGPGTRLLVL.